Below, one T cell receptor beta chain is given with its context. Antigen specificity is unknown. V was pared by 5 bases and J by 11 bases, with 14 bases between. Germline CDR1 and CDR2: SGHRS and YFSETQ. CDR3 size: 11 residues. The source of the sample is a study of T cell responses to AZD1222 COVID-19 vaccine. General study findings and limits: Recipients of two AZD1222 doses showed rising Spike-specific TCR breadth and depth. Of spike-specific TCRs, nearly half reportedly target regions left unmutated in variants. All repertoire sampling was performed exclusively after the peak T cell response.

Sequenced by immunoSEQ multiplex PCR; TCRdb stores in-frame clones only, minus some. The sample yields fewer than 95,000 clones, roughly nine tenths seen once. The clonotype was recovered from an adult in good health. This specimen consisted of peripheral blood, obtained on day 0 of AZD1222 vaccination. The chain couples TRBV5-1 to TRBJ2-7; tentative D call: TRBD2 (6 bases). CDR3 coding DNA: TGCGCCAGCAGATCTCGGGGGTTGAAGTACTTC. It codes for CASRSRGLKYF.